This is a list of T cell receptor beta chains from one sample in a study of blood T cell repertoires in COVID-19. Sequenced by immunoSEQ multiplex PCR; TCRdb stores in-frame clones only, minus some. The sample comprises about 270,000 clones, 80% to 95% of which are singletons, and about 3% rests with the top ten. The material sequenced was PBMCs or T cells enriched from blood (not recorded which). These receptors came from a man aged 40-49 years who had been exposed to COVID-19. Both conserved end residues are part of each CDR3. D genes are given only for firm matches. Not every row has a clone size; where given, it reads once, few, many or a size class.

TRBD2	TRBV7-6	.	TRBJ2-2	TGTGCCAGCAGCTTAGGACTAGCGGGAGGGGAGACCGGGGAGCTGTTTTTT	CASSLGLAGGETGELFF
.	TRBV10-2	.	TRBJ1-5	TGCGCCAGCAGTGAGTCGGGCGGGACTCTACGCAATCAGCCCCAGCATTTT	CASSESGGTLRNQPQHF
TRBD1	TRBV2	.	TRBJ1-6	TGTGCCAGCAGCGGAGGGACAGGGGGAGGAGGACCCCTCCACTTT	CASSGGTGGGGPLHF
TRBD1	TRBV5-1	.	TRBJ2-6	TGCGCCAGCAGCTACCGGACAGGCTCTGGGGCCAACGTCCTGACTTTC	CASSYRTGSGANVLTF
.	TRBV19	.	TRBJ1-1	TGTGCCAGTAGTATAGTTTATCTACGGGGAGGTCACACTGAAGCTTTCTTT	CASSIVYLRGGHTEAFF
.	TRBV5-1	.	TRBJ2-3	TGCGCCAGCAGCTTGGGACTAGAACTAGATACGCAGTATTTT	CASSLGLELDTQYF
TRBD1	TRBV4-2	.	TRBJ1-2	TGTGCCAGCAGCCAAGGGGGACAGGGTGAGGACTATGGCTACACCTTC	CASSQGGQGEDYGYTF
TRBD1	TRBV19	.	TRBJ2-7	TGTGCCAGTAGTCCGGGACAGCCAAACTACGAGCAGTACTTC	CASSPGQPNYEQYF
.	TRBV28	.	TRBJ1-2	TGTGCCAGCAGTTTTAATAACTATGGCTACACCTTC	CASSFNNYGYTF
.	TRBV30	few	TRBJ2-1	TGTGCCTGGGCCGGAGGTGTGTTGTACTCCTACAATGAGCAGTTCTTC	CAWAGGVLYSYNEQFF
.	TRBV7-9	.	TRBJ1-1	TGTGCCAGCAGCTTAGACAGGGTGACGAACACTGAAGCTTTCTTT	CASSLDRVTNTEAFF
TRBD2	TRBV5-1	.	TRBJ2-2	TGCGCCAGCAGCGTACTAGCGGGGGAAACCGGGGAGCTGTTTTTT	CASSVLAGETGELFF
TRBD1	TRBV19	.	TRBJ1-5	TGTGCCAGTAGTATAGGACAGGGGCTACCTTCGCCCCAGCATTTT	CASSIGQGLPSPQHF
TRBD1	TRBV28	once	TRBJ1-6	TGTGCCAGCAGGGGGACAGGGGGTGCCTATAATTCACCCCTCCACTTT	CASRGTGGAYNSPLHF
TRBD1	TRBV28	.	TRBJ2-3	TGTGCCAGCAGTAGGGACAGGGGCACAGATACGCAGTATTTT	CASSRDRGTDTQYF
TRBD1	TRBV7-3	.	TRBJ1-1	TGTGCCAGCAGCTCGGGACAGGGAAGCAGGACTGAAGCTTTCTTT	CASSSGQGSRTEAFF
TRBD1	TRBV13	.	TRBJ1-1	TGTGCCAGCAGCTTATGGGGACAGGGCTCCACTGAAGCTTTCTTT	CASSLWGQGSTEAFF
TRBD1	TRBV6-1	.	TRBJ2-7	TGTGCCAGCAGTGCCCAGGGACAGGGCCTGTCCTACGAGCAGTACTTC	CASSAQGQGLSYEQYF
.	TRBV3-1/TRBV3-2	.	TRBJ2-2	TGTGCCAGCACAAACACCGGGGAGCTGTTTTTT	CASTNTGELFF
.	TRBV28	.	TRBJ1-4	TGTGCCAGCAGTTTATGGATAGGGGGTGGTAATGAAAAACTGTTTTTT	CASSLWIGGGNEKLFF
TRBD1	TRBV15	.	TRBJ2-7	TGTGCCACCAGAACCGGGACAGGTTCTTTCGAGCAGTACTTC	CATRTGTGSFEQYF
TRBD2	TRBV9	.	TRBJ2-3	TGTGCCAGCAGCGTAGAAACTAGCGGCTACGGGGATACGCAGTATTTT	CASSVETSGYGDTQYF
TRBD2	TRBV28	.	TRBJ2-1	TGTGCCAGCAGTTTTTTAGCGGGAGACGGGAATGAGCAGTTCTTC	CASSFLAGDGNEQFF
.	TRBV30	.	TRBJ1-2	TGTGCCTGGAGAACCTCAGGGCTTGATTATGGCTACACCTTC	CAWRTSGLDYGYTF
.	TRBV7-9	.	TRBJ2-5	TGTGCCAGCAGCTTAGGTCGGGTGGGGAGAGCGGCCCAGTACTTC	CASSLGRVGRAAQYF